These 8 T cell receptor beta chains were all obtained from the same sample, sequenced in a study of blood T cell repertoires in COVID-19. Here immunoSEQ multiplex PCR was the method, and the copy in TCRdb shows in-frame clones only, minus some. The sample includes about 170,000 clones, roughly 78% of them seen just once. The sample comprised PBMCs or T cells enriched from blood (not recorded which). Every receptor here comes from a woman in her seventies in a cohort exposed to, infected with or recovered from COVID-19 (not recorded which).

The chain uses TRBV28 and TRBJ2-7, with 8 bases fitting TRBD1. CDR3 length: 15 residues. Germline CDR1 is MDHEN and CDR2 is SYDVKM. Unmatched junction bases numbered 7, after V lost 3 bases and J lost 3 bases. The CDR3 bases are TGTGCCAGCAGTTTGAGTGATGACAGGGGCTACGAGCAGTACTTC. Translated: CASSLSDDRGYEQYF. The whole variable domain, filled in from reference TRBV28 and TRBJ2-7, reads DVKVTQSSRYLVKRTGEKVFLECVQDMDHENMFWYRQDPGLGLRLIYFSYDVKMKEKGDIPEGYSVSREKKERFSLILESASTNQTSMYLCASSLSDDRGYEQYFGPGTRLTVT.

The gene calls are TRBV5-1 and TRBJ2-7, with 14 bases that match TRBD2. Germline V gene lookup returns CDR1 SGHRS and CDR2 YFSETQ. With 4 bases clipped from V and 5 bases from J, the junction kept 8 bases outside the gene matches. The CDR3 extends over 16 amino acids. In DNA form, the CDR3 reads TGCGCCAGCAGCCCACGACTAGCGGGAGGGTTCAACGAGCAGTACTTC. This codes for CASSPRLAGGFNEQYF.

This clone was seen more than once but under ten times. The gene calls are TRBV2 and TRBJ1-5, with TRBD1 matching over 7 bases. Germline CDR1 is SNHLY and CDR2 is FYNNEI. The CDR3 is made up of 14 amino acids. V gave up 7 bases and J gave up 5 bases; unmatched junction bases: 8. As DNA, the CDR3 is TGTGCCAGCAACGAGAGGCAGGGGGATCAGCCCCAGCATTTT. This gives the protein CASNERQGDQPQHF.

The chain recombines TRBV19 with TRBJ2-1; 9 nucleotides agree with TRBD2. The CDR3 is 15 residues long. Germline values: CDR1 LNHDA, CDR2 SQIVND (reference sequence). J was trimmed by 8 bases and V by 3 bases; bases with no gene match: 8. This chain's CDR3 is CASSMLAGVVYEQFF. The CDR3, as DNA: TGTGCCAGTAGTATGTTAGCGGGAGTTGTTTATGAGCAGTTCTTC.

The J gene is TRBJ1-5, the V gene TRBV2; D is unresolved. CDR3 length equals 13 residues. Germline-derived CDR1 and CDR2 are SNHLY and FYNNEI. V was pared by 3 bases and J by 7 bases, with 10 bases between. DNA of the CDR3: TGTGCCAGCAGTGAGCGATCCAGGCAGCCCCAGCATTTT. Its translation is CASSERSRQPQHF.

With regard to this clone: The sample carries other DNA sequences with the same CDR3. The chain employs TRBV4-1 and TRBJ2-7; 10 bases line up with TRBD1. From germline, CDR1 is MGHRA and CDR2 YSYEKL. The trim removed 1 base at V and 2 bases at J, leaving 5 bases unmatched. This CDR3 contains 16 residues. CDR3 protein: CASSQGPGQGTYEQYF. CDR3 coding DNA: TGCGCCAGCAGCCAAGGACCGGGACAGGGGACCTACGAGCAGTACTTC.

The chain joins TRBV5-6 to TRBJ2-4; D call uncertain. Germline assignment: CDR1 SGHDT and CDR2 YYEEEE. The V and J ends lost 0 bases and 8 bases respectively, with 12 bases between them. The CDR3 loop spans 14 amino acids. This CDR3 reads CASSLVTVMDIQYF. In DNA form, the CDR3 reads TGTGCCAGCAGCTTGGTTACAGTAATGGACATTCAGTACTTC.

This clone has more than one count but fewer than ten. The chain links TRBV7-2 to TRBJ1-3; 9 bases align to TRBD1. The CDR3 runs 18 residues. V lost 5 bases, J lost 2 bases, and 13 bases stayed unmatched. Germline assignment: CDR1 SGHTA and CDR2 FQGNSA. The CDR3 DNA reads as TGTGCCAGCAGCCCGCACATGTTAAGGACAGGGGCTGGAAACACCATATATTTT. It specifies CASSPHMLRTGAGNTIYF.